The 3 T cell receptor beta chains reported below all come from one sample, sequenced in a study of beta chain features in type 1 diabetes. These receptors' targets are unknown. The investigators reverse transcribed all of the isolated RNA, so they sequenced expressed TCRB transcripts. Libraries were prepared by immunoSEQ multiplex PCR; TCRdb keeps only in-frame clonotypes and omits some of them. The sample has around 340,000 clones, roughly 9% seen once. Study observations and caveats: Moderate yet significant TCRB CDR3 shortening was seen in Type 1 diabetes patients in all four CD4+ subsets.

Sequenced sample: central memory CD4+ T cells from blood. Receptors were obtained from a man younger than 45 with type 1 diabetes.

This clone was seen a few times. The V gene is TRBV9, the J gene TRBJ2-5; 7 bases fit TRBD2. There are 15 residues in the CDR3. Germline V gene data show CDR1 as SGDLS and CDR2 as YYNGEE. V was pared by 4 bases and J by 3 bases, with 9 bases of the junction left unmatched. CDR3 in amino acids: CASSPRWGGKETQYF. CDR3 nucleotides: TGTGCCAGCAGCCCCCGGTGGGGGGGAAAAGAGACCCAGTACTTC.

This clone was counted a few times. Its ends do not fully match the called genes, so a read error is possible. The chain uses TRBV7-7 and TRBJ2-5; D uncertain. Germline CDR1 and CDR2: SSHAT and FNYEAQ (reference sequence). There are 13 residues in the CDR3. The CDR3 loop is CASSLTGLETQYF. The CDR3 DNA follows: TGTGCTAGCAGCTTAACCGGGTTGGAGACCCAGTACTTC.

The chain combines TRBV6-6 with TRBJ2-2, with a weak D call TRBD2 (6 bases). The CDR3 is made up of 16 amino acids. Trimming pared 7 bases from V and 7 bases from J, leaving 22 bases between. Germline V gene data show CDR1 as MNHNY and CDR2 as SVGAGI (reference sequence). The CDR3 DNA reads TGTGCCAGCAAGCCCCGGGACTCGGAACATGGCGGGGAGCTGTTTTTT. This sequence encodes CASKPRDSEHGGELFF.